This TCR beta chain was found in a study of blood T cell repertoires in COVID-19. Only in-frame clones appear in the TCRdb table, and some are missing; sequencing was by immunoSEQ multiplex PCR. The data hold some 120,000 clones, with 75% to 80% observed a single time. CDR3 length: 14 amino acids. CDR1 is MNHEY, CDR2 SVGEGT, per germline. V lost 5 bases, J lost 9 bases, and 7 bases stayed unmatched. This TCR was recovered from a human donor in a cohort sampled during active COVID-19. What was sequenced was peripheral blood. The V call is TRBV6-2 or TRBV6-3, the J call TRBJ1-5; 10 bases align to TRBD1. The CDR3 DNA reads TGTGCCAGCAGTCCCGGGACAGGGGAATGGCCCCAGCATTTT. Its translation is CASSPGTGEWPQHF.